The T cell receptor (beta chain) described here comes from a study of blood T cells in healthy people across ages (dated by TCRdb to 2013 to 2016). About the investigation overall: In model experiments, template switching captured roughly one uniquely barcoded TCR beta cDNA molecule for every two T cells. Using the same blood draw, the study looked at two additional independent replicas of 1 million unique cDNA reads for two donors, one aged 18 to 30 and the other aged 80 or older. The study measured age-related changes in TCR beta repertoire diversity using deep sequencing normalized with unique cDNA molecular identifiers. Four age groups were formed from the donors: young (average roughly 15 years), middle-aged (approximately 40), aged (about 62) and long-lived (about 75). To avoid experimental bias, donors of different ages were randomly spread across the sequencing lanes. Beyond this particular receptor, the publication reports: Observed TCR beta diversity per million T cells fell roughly linearly with age, and a significant reduction was already apparent by age around 40. Donor CMV infection status was unknown, potentially confounding age-related changes in expanded clonotypes. Since profiling was done on bulk unsorted PBMCs, naive and antigen-experienced compartments could not be conclusively compared. Estimates of total diversity based on one million sequenced T cells were regarded as lower bounds and as underestimates. The percentage of naive T cells measured by flow cytometry correlated strongly with observed TCR beta diversity. Compared with the aged group, more naive CD4+ T cells, fewer expanded clones and increased TCR diversity were shown by the long-lived group, suggesting age selection.

Donors were 35 to 40 systemically healthy Caucasian individuals from Russia aged 6 to 90 years. Each donor gave about 10 milliliters of peripheral blood, drawn into EDTA-treated Vacutainer tubes. Ficoll-Paque density-gradient centrifugation was used to isolate PBMCs, with at least 6 million per sample. Total RNA was extracted from PBMCs with Trizol reagent, with at least 5.5 micrograms obtained per sample. The percentages of naive CD45RAhigh/CD27high T cells were determined by flow cytometry on a PBMC aliquot from every donor. The germline V gene supplies CDR1 MDHEN and CDR2 SYDVKM. At the junction V is shortened by 3 bases and J by 2 bases, with 14 bases in between. The CDR3 goes from the cysteine to the phenylalanine over 16 residues. Here the CDR3 DNA is all that survives: 48 bases in frame from base 1. The method behind the library was 5' RACE. The instrument was an Illumina HiSeq 2500. The second PCR ran for about 7 to 11 cycles and used a J-beta primer mix along with a sample-barcoded 5' primer. A unique molecular identifier was introduced onto each TCR beta cDNA molecule by a template-switch 5' adaptor carrying 12 random nucleotides. Each sample yielded at least 3 million CDR3-containing paired-end reads. First-strand cDNA synthesis was performed from all RNA using the Mint cDNA synthesis kit, with priming by a TRBC-specific oligonucleotide. All cDNA was treated with uracil-DNA glycosylase and then went through a first 18-cycle PCR with the universal primers M1SS and BC2_uni_R. The original methods were these. For normalization, 1 million high-quality reads were randomly selected from each sample, with every read carrying a distinct molecular identifier. Reads with shared molecular identifiers were discarded instead of being binned into consensus sequences. MiTCR, set to a Q25 quality threshold and the strictest error-elimination algorithm, was used for CDR3 identification, clonotype clustering and error correction. Lower-bound total TCR beta diversity was estimated with a nonparametric unseen species model using Euler transformation. TCRdb redid the processing of the public reads, applying fastp at Q25 and MiXCR, and retained in-frame beta chains. Every CDR3 protein is listed once, alongside the most common genes and DNA of its rows. The authors' filters were not applied to this entry. The sample table holds 920,000 or so distinct CDR3 sequences, of which 35% to 50% were seen once. The ten largest clonotypes hold around 18% of the sample.

In the case of this clonotype: Its antigen target is currently unknown. Base qualities are missing; no much larger clone stands one base away.

The sample was blood. This sequence originates from an older woman in good health. The rearranged segments are TRBV28 and TRBJ1-5, and perhaps TRBD1 as D gene, on 5 matching bases. The DNA sequence is TGTGCCAGCAGTTTTGCAGGGAATAAGGGCAATCAGCCCCAGCATTTT. Its coded protein is CASSFAGNKGNQPQHF.